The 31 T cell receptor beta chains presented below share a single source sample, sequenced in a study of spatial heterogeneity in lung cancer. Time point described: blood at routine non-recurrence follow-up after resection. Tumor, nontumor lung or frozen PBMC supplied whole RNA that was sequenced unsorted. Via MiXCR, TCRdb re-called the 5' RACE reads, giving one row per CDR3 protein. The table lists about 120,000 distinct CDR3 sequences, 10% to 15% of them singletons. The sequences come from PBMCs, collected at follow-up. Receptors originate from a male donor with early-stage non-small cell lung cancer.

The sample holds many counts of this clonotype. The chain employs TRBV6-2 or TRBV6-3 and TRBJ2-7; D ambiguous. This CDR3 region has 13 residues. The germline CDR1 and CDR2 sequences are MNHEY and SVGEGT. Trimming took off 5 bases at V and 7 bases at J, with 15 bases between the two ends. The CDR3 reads CASSRMQRMEQYF. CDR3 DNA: TGTGCCAGCAGTCGGATGCAGAGAATGGAGCAGTACTTC.

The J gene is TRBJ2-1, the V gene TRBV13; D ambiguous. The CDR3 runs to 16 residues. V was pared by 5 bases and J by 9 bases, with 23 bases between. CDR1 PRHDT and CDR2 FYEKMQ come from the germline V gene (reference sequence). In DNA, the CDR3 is TGTGCCAGCAGCACTTACAGTGGGTACTACATTGGTGAGCAGTTCTTC. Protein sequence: CASSTYSGYYIGEQFF.

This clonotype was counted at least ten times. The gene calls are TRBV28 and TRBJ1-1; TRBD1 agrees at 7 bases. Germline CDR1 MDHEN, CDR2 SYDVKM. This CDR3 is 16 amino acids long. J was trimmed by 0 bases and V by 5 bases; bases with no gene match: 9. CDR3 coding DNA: TGTGCCAGCAGTCCGACAGAGGGGGCCGTGAACACTGAAGCTTTCTTT. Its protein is CASSPTEGAVNTEAFF.

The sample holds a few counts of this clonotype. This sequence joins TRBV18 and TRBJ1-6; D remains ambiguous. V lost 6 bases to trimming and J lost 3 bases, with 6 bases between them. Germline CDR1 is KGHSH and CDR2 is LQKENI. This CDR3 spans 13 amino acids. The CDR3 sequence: CASSMDYNSPLHF. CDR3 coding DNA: TGTGCCAGCTCGATGGACTATAATTCACCCCTCCACTTT. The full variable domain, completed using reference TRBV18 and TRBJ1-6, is NAGVMQNPRHLVRRRGQEARLRCSPMKGHSHVYWYRQLPEEGLKFMVYLQKENIIDESGMPKERFSAEFPKEGPSILRIQQVVRGDSAAYFCASSMDYNSPLHFGNGTRLTVT.

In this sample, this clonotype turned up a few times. The CDR3 bases are TGTGCCAGCAGCCAAGAGCAGGGCCGGCGGGGCACAGATACGCAGTATTTT. This translates into CASSQEQGRRGTDTQYF. The chain links TRBV4-2 to TRBJ2-3; D could derive from TRBD1 or TRBD2 (5 bases each). The germline V gene encodes CDR1 LGHNA and CDR2 YNFKEQ. There are 17 residues in the CDR3. Trimming removed 0 bases at V and 1 base at J, with 14 bases between.

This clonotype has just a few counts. As DNA, the CDR3 is TGCGCCAGCAGTTTTGGCTTGGACACTGAAGCTTTCTTT. Amino acids: CASSFGLDTEAFF. The rearrangement uses TRBV10-1 and TRBJ1-1; no definite D call. The CDR3 loop spans 13 amino acids. Germline lookup yields CDR1 WNHNN and CDR2 SYGVQD (reference sequence). Deletions cut 5 bases from V and 3 bases from J, with 10 bases between.

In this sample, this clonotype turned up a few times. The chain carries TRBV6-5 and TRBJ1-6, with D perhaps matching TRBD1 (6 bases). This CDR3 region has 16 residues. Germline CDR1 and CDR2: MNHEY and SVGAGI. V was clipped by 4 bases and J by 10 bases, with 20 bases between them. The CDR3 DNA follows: TGTGCCAGCAGTTTCGACTACAGGGCCAAGGGATCACCCCTCCACTTT. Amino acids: CASSFDYRAKGSPLHF.

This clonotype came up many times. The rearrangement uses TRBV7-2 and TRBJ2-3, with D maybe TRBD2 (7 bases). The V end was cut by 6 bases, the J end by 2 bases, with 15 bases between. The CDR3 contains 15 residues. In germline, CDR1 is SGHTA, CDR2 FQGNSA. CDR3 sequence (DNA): TGTGCCAGCAGGGGTGCGGGGGCGCCCACAGATACGCAGTATTTT. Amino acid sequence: CASRGAGAPTDTQYF.

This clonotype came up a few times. This CDR3 reads CASSIIQWRELFF. The DNA of the CDR3 is TGTGCCAGCAGTATTATACAGTGGCGGGAGCTGTTTTTT. The gene calls are TRBV12-3 or TRBV12-4 and TRBJ2-2; D ambiguous. V was cut by 5 bases and J by 9 bases, with 13 bases left in between. The CDR3 is 13 residues long.

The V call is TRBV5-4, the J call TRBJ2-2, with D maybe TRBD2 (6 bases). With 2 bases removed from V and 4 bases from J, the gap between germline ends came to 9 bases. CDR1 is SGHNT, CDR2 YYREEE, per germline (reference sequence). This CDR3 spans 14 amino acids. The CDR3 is CASSFYGGTGELFF. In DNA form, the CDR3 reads TGTGCCAGCAGCTTTTACGGGGGCACCGGGGAGCTGTTTTTT.

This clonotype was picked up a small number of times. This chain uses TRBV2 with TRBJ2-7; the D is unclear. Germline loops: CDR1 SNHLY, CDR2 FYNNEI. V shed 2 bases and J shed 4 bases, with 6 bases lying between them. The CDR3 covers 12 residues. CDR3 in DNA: TGTGCCAGCAGTGAAACGGGTTACGAGCAGTACTTC. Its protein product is CASSETGYEQYF.

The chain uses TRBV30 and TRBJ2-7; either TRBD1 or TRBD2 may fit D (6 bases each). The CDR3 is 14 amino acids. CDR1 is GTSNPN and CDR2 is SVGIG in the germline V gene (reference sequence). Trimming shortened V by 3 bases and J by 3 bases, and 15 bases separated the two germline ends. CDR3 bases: TGTGCCTGGAGAGCATGGAGGGGGAACTACGAGCAGTACTTC. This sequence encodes CAWRAWRGNYEQYF.

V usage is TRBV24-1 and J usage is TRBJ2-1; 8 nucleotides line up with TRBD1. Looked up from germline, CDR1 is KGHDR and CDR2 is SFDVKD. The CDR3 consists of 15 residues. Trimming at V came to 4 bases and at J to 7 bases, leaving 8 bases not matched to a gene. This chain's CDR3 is CATSDGQGGKNEQFF. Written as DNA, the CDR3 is TGTGCCACCAGTGACGGACAGGGAGGTAAGAATGAGCAGTTCTTC.

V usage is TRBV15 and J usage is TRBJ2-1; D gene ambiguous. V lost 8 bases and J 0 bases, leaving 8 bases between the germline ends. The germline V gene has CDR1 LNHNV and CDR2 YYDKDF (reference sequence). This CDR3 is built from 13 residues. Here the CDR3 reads CATGKGSYNEQFF. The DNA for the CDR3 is TGTGCCACCGGGAAGGGCTCCTACAATGAGCAGTTCTTC.

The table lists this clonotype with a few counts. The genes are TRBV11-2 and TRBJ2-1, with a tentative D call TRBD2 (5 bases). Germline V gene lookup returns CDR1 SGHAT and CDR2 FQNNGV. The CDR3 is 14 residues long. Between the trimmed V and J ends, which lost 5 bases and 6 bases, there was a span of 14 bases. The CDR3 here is CASSRGSLVNEQFF. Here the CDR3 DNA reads TGTGCCAGCAGCCGCGGGTCCCTTGTCAATGAGCAGTTCTTC.

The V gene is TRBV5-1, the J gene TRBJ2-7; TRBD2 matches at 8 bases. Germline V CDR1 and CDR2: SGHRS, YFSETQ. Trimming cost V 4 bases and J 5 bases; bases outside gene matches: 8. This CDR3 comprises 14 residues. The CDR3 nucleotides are TGCGCCAGCAGCCCGGGCGGGGGGTCGGACGAGCAGTACTTC. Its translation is CASSPGGGSDEQYF.

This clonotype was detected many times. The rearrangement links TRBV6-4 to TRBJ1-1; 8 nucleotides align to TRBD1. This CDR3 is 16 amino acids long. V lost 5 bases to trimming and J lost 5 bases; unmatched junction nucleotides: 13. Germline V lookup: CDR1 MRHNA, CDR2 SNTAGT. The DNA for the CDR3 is TGTGCCAGCAGTTCCGGGACAGGATTATCGAGGACTGAAGCTTTCTTT. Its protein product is CASSSGTGLSRTEAFF.

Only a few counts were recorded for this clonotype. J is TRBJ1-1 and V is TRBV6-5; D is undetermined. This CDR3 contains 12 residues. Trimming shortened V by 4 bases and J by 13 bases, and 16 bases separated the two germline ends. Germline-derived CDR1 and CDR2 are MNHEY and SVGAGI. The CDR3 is CASSLGQMKHFF. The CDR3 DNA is TGTGCCAGCAGTTTAGGCCAGATGAAGCATTTCTTT.

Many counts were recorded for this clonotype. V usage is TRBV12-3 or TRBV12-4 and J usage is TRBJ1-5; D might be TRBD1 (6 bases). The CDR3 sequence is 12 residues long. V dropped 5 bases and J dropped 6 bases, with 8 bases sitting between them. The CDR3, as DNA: TGTGCCAGCAGTACAGGGTTTCAGCCCCAGCATTTT. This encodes CASSTGFQPQHF.

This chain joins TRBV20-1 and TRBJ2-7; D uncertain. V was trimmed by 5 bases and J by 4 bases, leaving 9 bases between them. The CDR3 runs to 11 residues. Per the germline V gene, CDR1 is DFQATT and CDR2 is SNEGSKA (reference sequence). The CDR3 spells CSALDAYEQYF. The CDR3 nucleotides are TGCAGTGCTCTAGACGCGTACGAGCAGTACTTC.

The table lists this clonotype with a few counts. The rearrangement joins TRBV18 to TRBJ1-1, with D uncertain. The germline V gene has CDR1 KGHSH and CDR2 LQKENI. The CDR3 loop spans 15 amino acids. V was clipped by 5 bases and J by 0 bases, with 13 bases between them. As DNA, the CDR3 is TGTGCCAGCTCAGATCGCAGAGCCCTGAACACTGAAGCTTTCTTT. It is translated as CASSDRRALNTEAFF.

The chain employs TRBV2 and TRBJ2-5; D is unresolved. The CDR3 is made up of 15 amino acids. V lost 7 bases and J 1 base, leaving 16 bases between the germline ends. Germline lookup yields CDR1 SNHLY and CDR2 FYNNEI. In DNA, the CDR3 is TGTGCCAGCACCGATATCCTGCGCGGCCAAGAGACCCAGTACTTC. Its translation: CASTDILRGQETQYF.

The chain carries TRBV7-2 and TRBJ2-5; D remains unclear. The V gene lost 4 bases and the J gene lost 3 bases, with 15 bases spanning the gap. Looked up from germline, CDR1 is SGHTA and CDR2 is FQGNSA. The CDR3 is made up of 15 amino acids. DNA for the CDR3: TGTGCCAGCAGCTCGGCCCCCTCTACGAAAGAGACCCAGTACTTC. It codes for CASSSAPSTKETQYF.

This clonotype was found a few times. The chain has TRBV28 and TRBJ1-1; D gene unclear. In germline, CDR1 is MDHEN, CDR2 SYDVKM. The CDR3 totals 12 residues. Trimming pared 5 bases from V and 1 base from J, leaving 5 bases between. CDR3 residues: CASSLTNTEAFF. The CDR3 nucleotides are TGTGCCAGCAGTCTGACGAACACTGAAGCTTTCTTT.

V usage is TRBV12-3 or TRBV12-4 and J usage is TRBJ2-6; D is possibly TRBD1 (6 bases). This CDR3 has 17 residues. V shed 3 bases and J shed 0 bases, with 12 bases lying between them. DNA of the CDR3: TGTGCCAGCAGTTTGGGGACACATGTCTCTGGGGCCAACGTCCTGACTTTC. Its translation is CASSLGTHVSGANVLTF.

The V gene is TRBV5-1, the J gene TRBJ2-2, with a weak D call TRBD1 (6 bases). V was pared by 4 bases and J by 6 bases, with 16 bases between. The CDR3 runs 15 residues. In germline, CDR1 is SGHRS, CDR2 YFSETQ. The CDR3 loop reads CASSLDRSGAGELFF. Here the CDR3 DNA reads TGCGCCAGCAGCCTCGACAGGTCCGGGGCCGGGGAGCTGTTTTTT.

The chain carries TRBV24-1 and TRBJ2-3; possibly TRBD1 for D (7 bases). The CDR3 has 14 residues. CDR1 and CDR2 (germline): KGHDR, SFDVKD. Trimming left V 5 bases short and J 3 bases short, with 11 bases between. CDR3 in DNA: TGTGCCACCAGTGTCCCAGGGGGGACAGATACGCAGTATTTT. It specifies CATSVPGGTDTQYF.

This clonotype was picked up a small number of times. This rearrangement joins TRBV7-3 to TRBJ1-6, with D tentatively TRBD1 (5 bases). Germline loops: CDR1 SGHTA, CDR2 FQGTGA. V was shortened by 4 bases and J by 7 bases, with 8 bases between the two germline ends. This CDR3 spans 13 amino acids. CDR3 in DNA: TGTGCCAGCAGCTCCTCAGGGAATTCACCCCTCCACTTT. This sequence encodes CASSSSGNSPLHF.

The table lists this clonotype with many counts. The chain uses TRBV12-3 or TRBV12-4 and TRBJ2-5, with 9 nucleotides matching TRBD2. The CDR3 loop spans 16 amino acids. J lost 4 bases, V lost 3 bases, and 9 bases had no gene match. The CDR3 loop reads CASSFFGGGVAETQYF. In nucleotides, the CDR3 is TGTGCCAGCAGTTTCTTTGGCGGGGGGGTAGCAGAGACCCAGTACTTC.

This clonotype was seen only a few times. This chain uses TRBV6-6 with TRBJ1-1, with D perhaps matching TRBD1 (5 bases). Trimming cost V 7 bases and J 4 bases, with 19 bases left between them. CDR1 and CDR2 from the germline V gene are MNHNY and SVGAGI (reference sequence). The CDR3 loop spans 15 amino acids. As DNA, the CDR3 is TGTGCCAGCAAGAGGGAACGGGGGGGGAGCACTGAAGCTTTCTTT. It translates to CASKRERGGSTEAFF.

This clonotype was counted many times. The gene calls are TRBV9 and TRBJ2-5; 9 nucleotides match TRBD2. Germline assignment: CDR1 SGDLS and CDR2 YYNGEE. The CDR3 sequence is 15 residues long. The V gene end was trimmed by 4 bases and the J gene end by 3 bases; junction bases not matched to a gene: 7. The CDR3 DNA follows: TGTGCCAGCAGCCTGGCGGGGGGGGCCGAAGAGACCCAGTACTTC. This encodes CASSLAGGAEETQYF.